This T cell receptor beta chain was obtained from a study of cytotoxic CD8 clonotypes in ibrutinib-treated CLL. Across the whole study: Sequenced samples delivered averages of 270,000 or so productive templates and about 90,000 productive rearrangements.

Profiled with immunoSEQ multiplex PCR; TCRdb holds only in-frame clones, not every one. The sample shows about 68,000 clones, 90% of them seen only once. Of note for this clone: The antigen is not known.

Study results and caveats: Patients had baseline clonality above age-matched healthy donors, and this clonality moved with circulating CD8+ T-cell counts. A rise in clonality was seen at ibrutinib response, and a fall back toward baseline was seen at progression.

Germline values: CDR1 SGHVS, CDR2 FNYEAQ. The CDR3 spans 13 residues. J was trimmed by 3 bases and V by 6 bases; bases with no gene match: 4. This specimen was PBMCs, taken after 12 months of ibrutinib treatment. The gene calls are TRBV7-6 and TRBJ1-2, with 7 bases identical to TRBD1. The TCR sequence derives from a human donor with chronic lymphocytic leukemia. The CDR3 here is CASRPGQDYGYTF. CDR3 sequence (DNA): TGTGCCAGCAGACCAGGACAGGACTATGGCTACACCTTC.